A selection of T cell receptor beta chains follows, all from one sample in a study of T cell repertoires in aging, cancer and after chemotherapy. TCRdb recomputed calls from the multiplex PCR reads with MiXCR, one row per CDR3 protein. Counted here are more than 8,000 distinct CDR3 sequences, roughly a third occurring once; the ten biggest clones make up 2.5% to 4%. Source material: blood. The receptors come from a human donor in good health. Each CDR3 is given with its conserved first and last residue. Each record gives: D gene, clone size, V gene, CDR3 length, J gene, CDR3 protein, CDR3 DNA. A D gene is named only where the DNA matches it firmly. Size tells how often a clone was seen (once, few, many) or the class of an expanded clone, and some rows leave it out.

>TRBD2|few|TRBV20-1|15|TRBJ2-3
CSASGHGLATDTQYF
TGCAGTGCTAGCGGTCACGGACTAGCCACAGATACGCAGTATTTT
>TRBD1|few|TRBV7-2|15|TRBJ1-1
CASSPAGTGAHEAFF
TGTGCCAGCAGTCCGGCCGGGACAGGGGCCCATGAAGCTTTCTTT
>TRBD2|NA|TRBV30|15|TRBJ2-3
CAWSGLAGKRDTQYF
TGTGCCTGGAGCGGACTAGCGGGGAAACGGGATACGCAGTATTTT
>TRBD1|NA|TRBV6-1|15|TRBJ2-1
CASSEGTGAYNEQFF
TGTGCCAGCAGTGAAGGGACAGGGGCCTACAATGAGCAGTTCTTC
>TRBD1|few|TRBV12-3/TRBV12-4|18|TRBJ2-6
CASSFGQGGNSGANVLTF
TGTGCCAGCAGTTTCGGACAGGGGGGCAACTCTGGGGCCAACGTCCTGACTTTC
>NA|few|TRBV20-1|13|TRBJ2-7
CSAPSRGLYEQYF
TGCAGTGCCCCCAGCAGAGGCCTCTACGAGCAGTACTTC
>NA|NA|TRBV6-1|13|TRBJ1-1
CASSERQVSEAFF
TGTGCCAGCAGTGAAAGGCAGGTTTCTGAAGCTTTCTTT
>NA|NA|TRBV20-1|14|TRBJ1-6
CSARYSRPNSPLHF
TGCAGTGCTAGGTACAGCCGACCGAATTCACCCCTCCACTTT
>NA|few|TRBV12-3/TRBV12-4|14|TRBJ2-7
CASSFRDGPFEQYF
TGTGCCAGCTCCTTTAGGGATGGACCCTTCGAGCAGTACTTC
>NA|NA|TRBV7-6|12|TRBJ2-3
CASTYSTDTQYF
TGTGCCAGCACCTACAGCACAGATACGCAGTATTTT
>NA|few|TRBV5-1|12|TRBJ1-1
CASSLTGLVAFF
TGCGCCAGCAGCTTGACAGGTTTGGTTGCTTTCTTT
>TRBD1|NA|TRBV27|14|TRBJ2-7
CASSLMGQGDEQYF
TGTGCCAGCAGTTTAATGGGACAGGGCGACGAGCAGTACTTC
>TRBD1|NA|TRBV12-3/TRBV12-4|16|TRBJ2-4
CASSSGQGTAKNIQYF
TGTGCCAGCAGCTCGGGACAGGGAACGGCCAAAAACATTCAGTACTTC
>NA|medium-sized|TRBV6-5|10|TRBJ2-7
CARRVYEQYF
TGTGCCCGCAGGGTCTACGAGCAGTACTTC
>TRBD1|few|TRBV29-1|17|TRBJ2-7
CSVASKGQGKSFYEQYF
TGCAGCGTTGCCTCTAAGGGACAGGGTAAATCCTTCTACGAGCAGTACTTC
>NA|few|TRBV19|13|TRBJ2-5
CATGQGDQETQYF
TGTGCCACCGGGCAGGGCGATCAAGAGACCCAGTACTTC
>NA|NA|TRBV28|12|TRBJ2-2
CASPLITGELFF
TGTGCCAGCCCCCTTATCACCGGGGAGCTGTTTTTT
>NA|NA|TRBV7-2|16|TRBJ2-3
CASSISSPPGTDTQYF
TGTGCCAGCAGCATATCCTCCCCCCCCGGCACAGATACGCAGTATTTT
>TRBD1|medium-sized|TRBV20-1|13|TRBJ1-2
CSAAPGTEMGYTF
TGCAGTGCTGCCCCCGGGACAGAGATGGGCTACACCTTC
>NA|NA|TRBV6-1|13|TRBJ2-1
CASSATEANEQFF
TGTGCCAGCAGTGCCACAGAAGCCAATGAGCAGTTCTTC
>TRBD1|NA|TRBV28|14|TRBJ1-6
CASSPDRGYSPLHF
TGTGCCAGCAGTCCAGACAGGGGGTATTCACCCCTCCACTTT
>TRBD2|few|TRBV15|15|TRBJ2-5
CATSSLAGTQETQYF
TGTGCCACCAGCAGCCTAGCGGGGACTCAAGAGACCCAGTACTTC
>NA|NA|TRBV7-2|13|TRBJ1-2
CASSSSRDYGYTF
TGTGCCAGCAGCTCATCACGGGACTATGGCTACACCTTC
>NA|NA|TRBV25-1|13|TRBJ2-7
CASSDANSYEQYF
TGTGCCAGCAGTGATGCCAACTCCTACGAGCAGTACTTC
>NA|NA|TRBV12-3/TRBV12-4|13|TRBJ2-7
CASSLWDTYEQYF
TGTGCCAGCAGTTTGTGGGACACCTACGAGCAGTACTTC
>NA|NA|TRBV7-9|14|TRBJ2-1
CASSLMRIGGEQFF
TGTGCCAGCAGCTTAATGAGGATCGGGGGTGAGCAGTTCTTC
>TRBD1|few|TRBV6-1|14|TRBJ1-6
CASLPGQGGSPLHF
TGTGCCAGCCTTCCTGGACAGGGTGGCTCACCCCTCCACTTT
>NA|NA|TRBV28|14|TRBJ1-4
CASTSGGGSEKLFF
TGTGCCAGCACCTCGGGCGGGGGCAGTGAAAAACTGTTTTTT
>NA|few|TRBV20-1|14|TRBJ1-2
CSARDLEGNYGYTF
TGCAGTGCTAGAGATCTCGAGGGGAACTATGGCTACACCTTC
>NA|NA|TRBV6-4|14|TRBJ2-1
CASSDTLRLNEQFF
TGTGCCAGCAGTGACACCCTTCGGCTCAATGAGCAGTTCTTC
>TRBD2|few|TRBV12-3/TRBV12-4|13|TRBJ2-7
CASSRTSGYEQYF
TGTGCCAGCAGTCGGACTAGCGGGTACGAGCAGTACTTC
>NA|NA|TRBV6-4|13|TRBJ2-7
CASSDSTGSGLYF
TGTGCCAGCAGTGACAGTACGGGAAGCGGACTTTACTTC
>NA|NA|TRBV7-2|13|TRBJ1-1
CASSQGSDTEAFF
TGTGCCAGCAGCCAGGGGTCCGACACTGAAGCTTTCTTT
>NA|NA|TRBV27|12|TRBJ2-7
CVSATVIYEQYF
TGTGTCAGCGCTACTGTGATCTACGAGCAGTACTTC
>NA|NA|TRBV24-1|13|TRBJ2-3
CATSDLGTDTQYF
TGTGCCACCAGTGATTTGGGAACAGATACGCAGTATTTT
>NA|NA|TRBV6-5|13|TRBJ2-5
CASSYAAQETQYF
TGTGCCAGCAGTTACGCCGCCCAAGAGACCCAGTACTTC
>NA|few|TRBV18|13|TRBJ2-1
CASSPPGIDEQFF
TGTGCCAGCTCACCCCCGGGTATAGATGAGCAGTTCTTC
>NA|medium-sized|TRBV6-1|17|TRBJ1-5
CASSETASPYSNQPQHF
TGTGCCAGCAGTGAGACAGCCTCTCCGTATAGCAATCAGCCCCAGCATTTT
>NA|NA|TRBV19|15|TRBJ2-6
CASSITDSGANVLTF
TGTGCCAGTAGTATTACAGACTCTGGGGCCAACGTCCTGACTTTC
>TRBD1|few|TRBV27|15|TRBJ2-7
CASSPRAGGPYEQYF
TGTGCCAGCAGTCCTAGGGCAGGGGGCCCCTACGAGCAGTACTTC
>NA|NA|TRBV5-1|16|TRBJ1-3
CASSGRTGYSGNTIYF
TGCGCCAGCAGCGGCCGAACAGGGTACTCTGGAAACACCATATATTTT
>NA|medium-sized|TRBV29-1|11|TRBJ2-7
CSVSWDGEQYF
TGCAGCGTTTCGTGGGACGGCGAGCAGTACTTC
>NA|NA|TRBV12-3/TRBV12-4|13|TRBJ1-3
CASRGYSGNTIYF
TGTGCCAGCAGGGGATACTCTGGAAACACCATATATTTT
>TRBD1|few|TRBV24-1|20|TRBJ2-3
CATSFPRDRVRLASTDTQYF
TGTGCCACCAGTTTTCCCCGGGACAGGGTTAGACTAGCTTCGACAGATACGCAGTATTTT
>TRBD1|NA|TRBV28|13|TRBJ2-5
CASSTGGRETQYF
TGTGCCAGCAGTACAGGGGGGAGAGAGACCCAGTACTTC